Listed below are T cell receptor beta chains from one sample, sequenced in a study of cytomegalovirus exposure and HLA in healthy donors. Profiled with immunoSEQ multiplex PCR; TCRdb holds only in-frame clones, not every one. Counted here are under 250,000 clones, about 78% occurring once; the ten biggest clones make up less than 3.5%. The specimen sequenced was PBMCs. The receptor source for this set is a woman aged 25 to 39 in good health and CMV-seronegative. Both conserved end residues are part of each CDR3. A D gene is named only where the DNA matches it firmly. Part of the rows lack a size; the others show once, few, many or a class for expanded clones.

D: TRBD2; J: TRBJ2-7; size: -; V: TRBV5-1; DNA: TGCGCCAGCAGCTTGATACTAGCGGGAGACAACGAGCAGTACTTC; CDR3: CASSLILAGDNEQYF
D: -; J: TRBJ1-1; size: -; V: TRBV19; DNA: TGTGCCAGTAGTATGAGAACACGGAGGTCCGAAGCTTTCTTT; CDR3: CASSMRTRRSEAFF
D: TRBD1; J: TRBJ2-5; size: -; V: TRBV29-1; DNA: TGCAGCGTTTACAGGGGCCAAGAGACCCAGTACTTC; CDR3: CSVYRGQETQYF
D: TRBD2; J: TRBJ2-2; size: few; V: TRBV5-4; DNA: TGTGCCAGCAGGGGAGGGGCCGGGGAGCTGTTTTTT; CDR3: CASRGGAGELFF
D: -; J: TRBJ2-7; size: -; V: TRBV5-4; DNA: TGTGCCAGCAGTTCGGGGGCCTACGAGCAGTACTTC; CDR3: CASSSGAYEQYF
D: TRBD1; J: TRBJ2-2; size: -; V: TRBV29-1; DNA: TGCAGCGTTGAAGGGACAGGGGGCCTGAACACCGGGGAGCTGTTTTTT; CDR3: CSVEGTGGLNTGELFF
D: -; J: TRBJ2-7; size: -; V: TRBV7-2; DNA: TGTGCCAGCAGCTATTACAAAGGATTAGCCTACGGGCAGTACTTC; CDR3: CASSYYKGLAYGQYF
D: TRBD1; J: TRBJ2-5; size: once; V: TRBV5-1; DNA: TGCGCCAGCAGTCAGGGGGCGCTCCCCCCAGAGACCCAGTACTTC; CDR3: CASSQGALPPETQYF
D: TRBD1; J: TRBJ1-5; size: -; V: TRBV2; DNA: TGTGCCAGCGGGGCGACAGGGGTTGTCCAGCCCCAGCATTTT; CDR3: CASGATGVVQPQHF
D: TRBD1; J: TRBJ2-1; size: -; V: TRBV11-3; DNA: TGTGCCAGCAGCCCCAGGACAGGGCCCAATGAGCAGTTCTTC; CDR3: CASSPRTGPNEQFF
D: TRBD1; J: TRBJ1-2; size: -; V: TRBV2; DNA: TGTGCCAGCAGAGAGGACAGGGTAGGCTACACCTTC; CDR3: CASREDRVGYTF
D: -; J: TRBJ1-1; size: -; V: TRBV5-1; DNA: TGCGCCAGCAGCTTGGGCCCTCGGGCTTTCTTT; CDR3: CASSLGPRAFF
D: TRBD1; J: TRBJ1-4; size: -; V: TRBV6-1; DNA: TGTGCCAGCAGAGCCCCGGGACAGGGGGAAGAACTGTTTTTT; CDR3: CASRAPGQGEELFF
D: TRBD1; J: TRBJ1-5; size: -; V: TRBV10-3; DNA: TGTGCCATCAACCAGGGGGGACGGGTCAGAGACAATCAGCCCCAGCATTTT; CDR3: CAINQGGRVRDNQPQHF
D: TRBD1; J: TRBJ1-2; size: few; V: TRBV6-5; DNA: TGTGCCAGCTCCAGGGGGCTTGGCTACACCTTC; CDR3: CASSRGLGYTF
D: -; J: TRBJ1-1; size: -; V: TRBV30; DNA: TGTGCCTGGAACCCGCCAAACAGGGCGAACACTGAAGCTTTCTTT; CDR3: CAWNPPNRANTEAFF
D: -; J: TRBJ1-5; size: few; V: TRBV27; DNA: TGTGCCAGCAGTACCCATGGCCGAGGGAGCAATCAGCCCCAGCATTTT; CDR3: CASSTHGRGSNQPQHF
D: -; J: TRBJ1-1; size: few; V: TRBV6-6; DNA: TGTGCCAGCAGTTACTCCCCAAAGAACACTGAAGCTTTCTTT; CDR3: CASSYSPKNTEAFF
D: -; J: TRBJ1-1; size: -; V: TRBV18; DNA: TGTGCCAGCTCTCCCGCGACAGGTCCGAACACTGAAGCTTTCTTT; CDR3: CASSPATGPNTEAFF
D: -; J: TRBJ1-1; size: -; V: TRBV9; DNA: TGTGCCAGCAGAGACCAGGGAACAAACACTGAAGCTTTCTTT; CDR3: CASRDQGTNTEAFF
D: -; J: TRBJ2-7; size: -; V: TRBV5-6; DNA: TGTGCCAGCAGCGGCGCGGGACGGAGCTCCTACGAGCAGTACTTC; CDR3: CASSGAGRSSYEQYF
D: -; J: TRBJ1-1; size: few; V: TRBV7-6; DNA: TGTGCCAGCAGTCCTAGGGAAGCTTTCTTT; CDR3: CASSPREAFF